This T cell receptor (delta chain) was sequenced during a study of gamma-delta chains in newborns, infants, children. About this clone: Other DNA sequences in this sample translate to the same CDR3.

TCRdb reran clone calling via CATT on the reads. The sample includes about 16,000 delta-chain clones, roughly 7.7% of them seen just once. CDR3 length: 21 amino acids. Germline loops: CDR1 GEAIGNYY, CDR2 EKD. J was trimmed by 0 bases and V by 0 bases; bases with no gene match: 8. This receptor was identified in a child who was a newborn, infant or young child, either healthy, febrile or measles-vaccinated (not recorded which). The chain couples TRDV2 to TRDJ3; TRDD3 matches 12 bases. Sequenced material: blood. The chain's CDR3 is CACDTVLGDTWSSWDTRQMFF. The CDR3 DNA reads TGTGCCTGTGACACCGTACTGGGGGATACATGGAGCTCCTGGGACACCCGACAGATGTTTTTC.